These 16 T cell receptor beta chains share one sample of origin, sequenced in a study of T cells expressing NK-cell markers. TCRdb reprocessed the 5' RACE reads, keeping one entry per CDR3 protein, no DNA. The listing records about 390,000 distinct CDR3 sequences. The sequenced material came from blood T cells: a sorted CD56 or NKG2C T cell subset, CD4+ or CD8+ T cells, or bulk PBMC T cells (not recorded which). The receptors come from a woman between 45 and 65 years old in good health.

The chain recombines TRBV6-5 with TRBJ1-1. The CDR3 sequence is 13 residues long. The V gene's germline CDR1 is MNHEY and CDR2 SVGAGI. This CDR3 is CASVKSANLEAFF.

The V and J genes are TRBV7-9 and TRBJ2-1; the D call from TCRdb, TRBD2, cannot be confirmed without DNA. The CDR3 is 15 residues long. Germline assignment: CDR1 SEHNR and CDR2 FQNEAQ (reference sequence). The CDR3 sequence is CASSLSSGRYNEQFF.

The chain joins TRBV20-1 to TRBJ2-2; TCRdb lists TRBD2, though no DNA is available to test this call. CDR1 is DFQATT, CDR2 SNEGSKA, per germline (reference sequence). This CDR3 is 20 amino acids long. The CDR3 spells CSARDRNSGLAGGYTGELFF.

J is TRBJ2-1 and V is TRBV12-3 or TRBV12-4. The length of the CDR3 is 12 residues. The CDR3 loop is CASGSSYNEQFF.

This chain uses TRBV25-1 with TRBJ2-2; TCRdb picks TRBD2, but there is no DNA to check that call. Germline CDR1 reads MGHDK; CDR2 reads SYGVNS. The CDR3 consists of 13 residues. CDR3 sequence: CASSEYLPGELFF.

The chain is built from TRBV6-6 and TRBJ2-1. CDR1 is MNHNY and CDR2 is SVGAGI in the germline V gene (reference sequence). The CDR3 totals 12 residues. The CDR3 here is CASSYVDNEQFF.

The chain has TRBV20-1 and TRBJ1-2. The CDR3 contains 12 residues. Looked up from germline, CDR1 is DFQATT and CDR2 is SNEGSKA (reference sequence). CDR3 residues: CSARVSLYGYTF.

V usage is TRBV14 and J usage is TRBJ2-2. Germline-derived CDR1 and CDR2 are SGHDN and FVKESK. The CDR3 runs to 15 residues. CDR3 loop: CASSQEFGRAGELFF.

The chain links TRBV4-1 to TRBJ2-7; the TCRdb D gene call, TRBD2, has no DNA to confirm it. CDR3 length: 15 residues. Germline CDR1 and CDR2: MGHRA and YSYEKL. The CDR3 region is CASSQVMRRVEEQYF.

The V and J genes are TRBV24-1 and TRBJ2-1; TCRdb lists TRBD2, though no DNA is available to test this call. The CDR3 totals 16 residues. CDR1 KGHDR and CDR2 SFDVKD come from the germline V gene. The CDR3 spells CATSDSGTSGFNEQFF.

The CDR3 is CASKRNSGSGANVLTF. The chain employs TRBV12-3 or TRBV12-4 and TRBJ2-6. The CDR3 loop spans 16 amino acids.

The chain employs TRBV2 and TRBJ2-1; checking the TCRdb D call of TRBD2 is not possible without DNA. From germline, CDR1 is SNHLY and CDR2 FYNNEI. This CDR3 has 14 amino acids. The CDR3 sequence: CASSGLARSNEQFF.

V gene TRBV29-1 combines with J gene TRBJ2-3; checking the TCRdb D call of TRBD2 is not possible without DNA. The CDR3 has 13 amino acids. Germline V lookup: CDR1 SQVTM, CDR2 ANQGSEA. CDR3 sequence: CSVNAGSIDTQYF.

The chain carries TRBV6-5 and TRBJ1-2. This CDR3 has 13 amino acids. Germline lookup yields CDR1 MNHEY and CDR2 SVGAGI. CDR3 region: CASSRNQNYGYTF.

The rearrangement uses TRBV5-1 and TRBJ1-4. The CDR3 extends over 16 amino acids. Looked up from germline, CDR1 is SGHRS and CDR2 is YFSETQ. CDR3 sequence reads: CASSLWEAGPREKLFF.

The V gene is TRBV5-6, the J gene TRBJ2-4; TCRdb's assignment of TRBD1 cannot be checked, as there is no DNA. CDR3 length equals 15 residues. The germline V gene encodes CDR1 SGHDT and CDR2 YYEEEE. CDR3 loop: CASSTPTGTKNIQYF.